Each of the 22 T cell receptor beta chains below was sequenced from the same sample in a study of T-cell memory formation after mild COVID-19. A single record per CDR3 protein comes from TCRdb applying MiXCR to the 5' RACE reads. In the table there are approximately 440,000 distinct CDR3 sequences, 20% of which are singletons. The specimen was PBMCs or a T cell subset sorted from them (not recorded which). Every receptor here comes from an adult woman who had mild COVID-19 (a few samples of this study predate the infection). Cell type and time point are not known.

The chain combines TRBV10-3 with TRBJ2-1, with a possible D match to TRBD1 (8 bases). From germline, CDR1 is ENHRY and CDR2 SYGVKD. The CDR3 extends over 14 amino acids. V was pared by 5 bases and J by 6 bases, with 14 bases between. The CDR3 DNA is TGTGCCATCAGTCGACAGGGGAGGGGCAATGAGCAGTTCTTC. It encodes CAISRQGRGNEQFF.

The J gene is TRBJ2-2, the V gene TRBV30; 8 bases match TRBD2. Germline CDR1 GTSNPN, CDR2 SVGIG (reference sequence). With 4 bases clipped from V and 3 bases from J, the junction kept 10 bases outside the gene matches. The CDR3 consists of 16 residues. CDR3 DNA sequence: TGTGCCTGGAAGAAACGGGGGGGCCGGTACACCGGGGAGCTGTTTTTT. It codes for CAWKKRGGRYTGELFF.

The CDR3 sequence: CASSPGQGREQPQHF. The CDR3, as DNA: TGTGCCAGCAGCCCAGGACAGGGGCGCGAGCAGCCCCAGCATTTT. The gene calls are TRBV7-9 and TRBJ1-5, with TRBD1 matching 9 bases. The trim removed 5 bases at V and 7 bases at J, leaving 9 bases unmatched. The CDR3 contains 15 residues. The germline gives CDR1 SEHNR, CDR2 FQNEAQ (reference sequence).

The table lists this clonotype with a few counts. This sequence joins TRBV7-2 and TRBJ2-2, with D unresolved. Germline CDR1 and CDR2: SGHTA and FQGNSA. This CDR3 is built from 14 residues. Trimming pared 2 bases from V and 4 bases from J, leaving 8 bases between. The CDR3 DNA reads as TGTGCCAGCAGCTTATGGCGGTCCACCGGGGAGCTGTTTTTT. The encoded protein is CASSLWRSTGELFF.

This clonotype was seen many times. The V call is TRBV5-1, the J call TRBJ1-5; no clear D. The V end was cut by 3 bases, the J end by 7 bases, with 11 bases between. The CDR3 totals 13 residues. Looked up from germline, CDR1 is SGHRS and CDR2 is YFSETQ. CDR3 residues: CASSYDPGQPQHF. The CDR3 nucleotides read TGCGCCAGCAGCTACGACCCTGGGCAGCCCCAGCATTTT. Full variable domain (remainder filled in from reference TRBV5-1 and TRBJ1-5): KAGVTQTPRYLIKTRGQQVTLSCSPISGHRSVSWYQQTPGQGLQFLFEYFSETQRNKGNFPGRFSGRQFSNSRSEMNVSTLELGDSALYLCASSYDPGQPQHFGDGTRLSIL.

This sequence joins TRBV19 and TRBJ2-7, with D perhaps TRBD2 (5 bases). Trimming shortened V by 5 bases and J by 7 bases, and 15 bases separated the two germline ends. The CDR3 has 13 amino acids. Germline V lookup: CDR1 LNHDA, CDR2 SQIVND (reference sequence). The CDR3 coding sequence is TGTGCCAGTAGTGCGAGGACTTTGAGTGAGCAGTACTTC. It specifies CASSARTLSEQYF. The variable domain in full, with the rest retrieved from reference TRBV19 and TRBJ2-7, is DGGITQSPKYLFRKEGQNVTLSCEQNLNHDAMYWYRQDPGQGLRLIYYSQIVNDFQKGDIAEGYSVSREKKESFPLTVTSAQKNPTAFYLCASSARTLSEQYFGPGTRLTVT.

This clonotype occurred a few times. The chain recombines TRBV12-3 or TRBV12-4 with TRBJ2-2; 8 positions match TRBD1. V dropped 5 bases and J dropped 5; count of bases not matched to a gene: 10. The CDR3 covers 16 residues. The CDR3, as DNA: TGTGCCAGCAGTATGGACAGGGTGGCATGGACCGGGGAGCTGTTTTTT. This encodes CASSMDRVAWTGELFF.

This clonotype was counted between two and nine times. A read error may account for a junction end that differs from germline. The V call is TRBV7-7, the J call TRBJ2-5; 7 nucleotides agree with TRBD1. This CDR3 comprises 14 residues. CDR1 and CDR2 (germline): SSHAT, FNYEAQ (reference sequence). This CDR3 is CASSLQGHQETQYF. DNA of the CDR3: TGTGCTAGCAGCCTACAGGGGCACCAAGAGACCCAGTACTTC.

This clonotype has ten or more counts. V is TRBV5-1 and J is TRBJ1-1, with 7 bases fitting TRBD1. The V segment lost 1 base and the J segment 3 bases; nucleotides outside the gene matches: 6. Germline CDR1 is SGHRS and CDR2 is YFSETQ. The CDR3 extends over 15 amino acids. CDR3 residues: CASSLTRDSHTEAFF. CDR3 nucleotide sequence: TGCGCCAGCAGCTTGACCCGGGACAGCCACACTGAAGCTTTCTTT.

The CDR3 DNA follows: TGTGCCAGCAGCCAAACGTCCGGGACTGACACAGATACGCAGTATTTT. The encoded protein is CASSQTSGTDTDTQYF. The chain joins TRBV4-2 to TRBJ2-3, with a tentative D call TRBD2 (6 bases). Trimming removed 2 bases at V and 2 bases at J, with 14 bases between. From germline, CDR1 is LGHNA and CDR2 YNFKEQ. The CDR3 spans 16 residues.

The V gene is TRBV21-1, the J gene TRBJ2-7; TRBD2 is the table's D call, not checked against the DNA. TRBV21-1 is shown as a pseudogene. The CDR3 is 18 residues long. The CDR3 DNA reads as TGTGCCAGCGGGACTAGCGGGAGGACTGCGCATAGCTCCTACGAGCAGTACTTC. Translating gives CASGTSGRTAHSSYEQYF.

In this sample, this clonotype turned up a few times. The J gene is TRBJ2-5, the V gene TRBV11-2; 9 bases fit TRBD1. The germline gives CDR1 SGHAT, CDR2 FQNNGV. Trimming took 5 bases from V and 1 from J; bases not matched to a gene: 14. The length of the CDR3 is 18 residues. CDR3 DNA: TGTGCCAGCAGCCGCCCGTTATATGGGACAGGGCCCCAAGAGACCCAGTACTTC. It codes for CASSRPLYGTGPQETQYF.

The sample holds a few counts of this clonotype. The rearrangement links TRBV5-1 to TRBJ2-2, with D tentatively TRBD1 (5 bases). The CDR3 has 15 residues. Germline-derived CDR1 and CDR2 are SGHRS and YFSETQ. V was cut by 3 bases and J by 1 base, with 10 bases left in between. The CDR3 DNA reads as TGCGCCAGCAGCTCGGCTCAGGGGAACACCGGGGAGCTGTTTTTT. Encoded protein: CASSSAQGNTGELFF.

This clonotype has more than one count but fewer than ten. The V call is TRBV6-6, the J call TRBJ1-2; 7 bases map to TRBD1. Germline V CDR1 and CDR2: MNHNY, SVGAGI (reference sequence). This CDR3 has 13 amino acids. V lost 6 bases and J lost 9; bases outside the gene matches: 10. CDR3 sequence reads: CASSHDRVKSYTF. CDR3 nucleotides: TGTGCCAGCAGCCACGACAGGGTAAAGAGCTACACCTTC.

This chain uses TRBV7-3 with TRBJ2-1, with no clear D. The CDR3 has 12 residues. Germline V gene sequence: CDR1 SGHTA, CDR2 FQGTGA. The V end lost 2 bases, the J end lost 12 bases, and 11 bases lay between the germline ends. Written as DNA, the CDR3 is TGTGCCAGCAGCTTATTCGGAAGACGGCAGTTCTTC. As protein: CASSLFGRRQFF. The variable domain in full, completed from reference TRBV7-3 and TRBJ2-1, reads GAGVSQTPSNKVTEKGKYVELRCDPISGHTALYWYRQSLGQGPEFLIYFQGTGAADDSGLPNDRFFAVRPEGSVSTLKIQRTERGDSAVYLCASSLFGRRQFFGPGTRLTVL.

The sample holds a few counts of this clonotype. A much larger clone lies a single base off, so this may be a read error. This chain links TRBV5-4 with TRBJ1-1, with 7 positions matching TRBD1. The junction had 2 bases not matched to a gene; V was cut back by 0 bases and J by 6 bases. The CDR3 contains 13 residues. Looked up from germline, CDR1 is SGHNT and CDR2 is YYREEE (reference sequence). For the CDR3, the DNA is TGTGCCAGCAGCTTGGAAGGGGGCCCTGAAGCTTTCTTT. This translates into CASSLEGGPEAFF.

The V call is TRBV15, the J call TRBJ1-5; D is uncertain. V was cut by 1 base and J by 2 bases, with 12 bases left in between. The CDR3 is 16 residues long. Germline CDR1 reads LNHNV; CDR2 reads YYDKDF (reference sequence). The chain's CDR3 is CATSRGGTGRNQPQHF. DNA of the CDR3: TGTGCCACCAGCAGAGGAGGAACCGGCCGCAATCAGCCCCAGCATTTT.

The chain carries TRBV12-3 or TRBV12-4 and TRBJ2-4; TRBD2 matches at 11 bases. The CDR3 totals 17 residues. J gave up 4 bases and V 6 bases, and 11 bases lay outside the gene matches. CDR3 in DNA: TGTGCCAGCAGCCTAGACCCCCGACTAGCGGGGAAAAACATTCAGTACTTC. It yields the protein CASSLDPRLAGKNIQYF.

This clonotype was found many times. This rearrangement joins TRBV5-1 to TRBJ2-3; 11 bases are a match to TRBD2. Germline V gene data show CDR1 as SGHRS and CDR2 as YFSETQ. This CDR3 has 19 amino acids. V lost 1 base to trimming and J lost 4 bases; unmatched junction nucleotides: 14. The chain's CDR3 is CASSLRPRLAGIGADTQYF. In nucleotides, the CDR3 is TGCGCCAGCAGCTTGAGGCCGAGACTAGCGGGAATCGGGGCAGATACGCAGTATTTT.

The table lists this clonotype with a few counts. The chain uses TRBV14 and TRBJ1-2; TRBD1 might be the D (5 bases). This CDR3 spans 12 amino acids. The germline V gene encodes CDR1 SGHDN and CDR2 FVKESK. V gave up 2 bases and J gave up 14 bases, with 15 bases separating them. CDR3 residues: CASSQPSTGATF. In nucleotides, the CDR3 is TGTGCCAGCAGCCAACCCTCAACTGGGGCTACCTTC.

This clonotype was found a few times. This chain connects TRBV4-2 to TRBJ2-2, with 9 bases aligning to TRBD1. The V segment lost 0 bases and the J segment 5 bases; nucleotides outside the gene matches: 7. The CDR3 spans 17 residues. The germline V gene has CDR1 LGHNA and CDR2 YNFKEQ. CDR3 DNA: TGTGCCAGCAGCCAAGAACTAGGGACAGGGCGAACCGGGGAGCTGTTTTTT. This encodes CASSQELGTGRTGELFF.

The chain couples TRBV12-3 or TRBV12-4 to TRBJ2-5; 9 bases align to TRBD2. CDR3 size: 15 residues. The V gene end was trimmed by 6 bases and the J gene end by 5 bases; junction bases not matched to a gene: 10. DNA for the CDR3: TGTGCCAGCAGCTCAAGCGGGGGGCGGCTGGAGACCCAGTACTTC. Its protein product is CASSSSGGRLETQYF.